This entry is about one T cell receptor (beta chain). Per the original data handling: Estimation of nucleated cell counts relied on the amplification of reference gene primers. Assay used: immunoSEQ multiplex PCR; TCRdb lists only in-frame clones, some missing. V and J calls and clone size are given by that table; D and trimming were obtained from the DNA. This sample has around 150,000 clones, with about 80% found just once. This sample is part of a study of blood T cell repertoires in COVID-19. Study-wide context: From the United States, Italy and Spain came samples of acute and convalescent COVID-19.

This CDR3 has 14 amino acids. The germline CDR1 and CDR2 sequences are SNHLY and FYNNEI. With 1 base removed from V and 2 bases from J, the gap between germline ends came to 8 bases. Sequencing used peripheral blood. The chain links TRBV2 to TRBJ1-1, with D perhaps matching TRBD1 (5 bases). The receptor comes from an elderly woman with acute or convalescent COVID-19. The CDR3 DNA reads as TGTGCCAGCAGTGAAGTACAGGCAAACACTGAAGCTTTCTTT. Protein: CASSEVQANTEAFF.